The entry below gives a single TCR beta chain sequence along with its context. Its matching antigen is unknown. The same CDR3 is also encoded by other DNA sequences in this sample. Germline V lookup: CDR1 SGDLS, CDR2 YYNGEE. V was cut by 2 bases and J by 0 bases, with 7 bases left in between. This CDR3 has 14 amino acids. This record belongs to a study of cytomegalovirus exposure and HLA in healthy donors. General study results and limits: Later analysis identified several of the most significant clusters that appeared linked to common viral pathogens. With later analysis, a missense DCLRE1C variant became linked to TCR beta V- and J-gene trimming.

Researchers ran the PCR with 60 Vbeta and 13 Jbeta primers. The protocol was immunoSEQ multiplex PCR, while the TCRdb copy is restricted to in-frame clones and leaves out a portion. The profile shows about 150,000 clones, approximately 84% of them singletons. Sequenced material: PBMCs. V usage is TRBV9 and J usage is TRBJ2-3; D not resolved. This TCR was sampled from a young woman in good health and CMV-seronegative. This chain's CDR3 is CASSVDSSTDTQYF. The DNA for the CDR3 is TGTGCCAGCAGCGTCGATAGCAGCACAGATACGCAGTATTTT.